This T cell receptor beta chain was profiled in a study of cytomegalovirus exposure and HLA in healthy donors. Whole-study findings and limits: The study labeled 150 or so TCR beta chains cytomegalovirus-associated.

The sample holds a few counts of this clone. Its target is not known. Germline V CDR1 and CDR2: SGHVS, FQNEAQ. V was clipped by 5 bases and J by 5 bases, with 12 bases between them. The CDR3 consists of 13 residues. Primers included in the PCR were 60 Vbeta and 13 Jbeta primers. This table comes from immunoSEQ multiplex PCR, and its TCRdb copy is limited to in-frame clones, with some not included. This sample yields about 150,000 clones, of which approximately 70% are seen a single time; under 7% belongs to the top ten. V gene TRBV7-8 combines with J gene TRBJ1-1, with a tentative D call TRBD1 (6 bases). The source material was PBMCs. The source is a young woman in good health and CMV-seropositive. CDR3 nucleotides: TGTGCCAGCAGCCACCCGGGACAAACTGAAGCTTTCTTT. Residues: CASSHPGQTEAFF.